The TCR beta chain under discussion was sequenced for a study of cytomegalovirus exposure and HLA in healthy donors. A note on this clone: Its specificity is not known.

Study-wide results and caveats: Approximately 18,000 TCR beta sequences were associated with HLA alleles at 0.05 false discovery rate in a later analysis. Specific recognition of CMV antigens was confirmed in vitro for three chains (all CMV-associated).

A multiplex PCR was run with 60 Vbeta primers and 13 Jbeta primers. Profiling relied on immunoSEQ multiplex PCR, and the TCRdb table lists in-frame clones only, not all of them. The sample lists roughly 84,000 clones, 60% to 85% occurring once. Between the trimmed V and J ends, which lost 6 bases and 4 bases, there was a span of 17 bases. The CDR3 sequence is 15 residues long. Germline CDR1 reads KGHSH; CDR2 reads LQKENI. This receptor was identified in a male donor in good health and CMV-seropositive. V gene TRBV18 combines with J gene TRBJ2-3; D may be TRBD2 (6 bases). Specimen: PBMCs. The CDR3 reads CASSRLGRGADTQYF. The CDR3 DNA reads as TGTGCCAGCTCCCGATTAGGGCGCGGGGCAGATACGCAGTATTTT.